These 16 T cell receptor beta chains were sequenced from one sample in a study of regulatory T cells in long-lasting Graves disease. Time point indicated: newly diagnosed GD, antithyroid drugs for less than 3 months. After RNA was extracted from PBMCs, the TCR library was made from it. The authors built TCR beta libraries using iRepertoire HTBI primers and Arm-PCR of CDR3 regions. TCRdb redid the calling of the multiplex PCR reads with MiXCR, one entry per CDR3 protein. The repertoire holds about 520,000 distinct CDR3 sequences, with 12% as singletons. The data were also submitted as part of a second study, on T cells in Graves' hyperthyroidism and ophthalmopathy.

Material: peripheral blood mononuclear cells (PBMCs), obtained at new diagnosis, from a patient treated with antithyroid drugs. Receptors were obtained from a woman younger than 45 with Graves disease.

This clonotype was counted a few times. The chain recombines TRBV2 with TRBJ1-5; D remains unclear. Trimming removed 6 bases at V and 1 base at J, with 10 bases between. The CDR3 is 14 residues long. In germline, CDR1 is SNHLY, CDR2 FYNNEI. CDR3 sequence reads: CASRGYDSNQPQHF. CDR3 bases: TGTGCCAGCAGGGGATATGACAGCAATCAGCCCCAGCATTTT.

This clonotype was counted at least ten times. This chain joins TRBV20-1 and TRBJ1-6; D is unclear. Deletions cut 1 base from V and 4 bases from J, with 8 bases between. The CDR3 is made up of 14 amino acids. Germline lookup yields CDR1 DFQATT and CDR2 SNEGSKA (reference sequence). CDR3 coding DNA: TGCAGTGCTAGAGCATGGGATTATAATTCACCCCTCCACTTT. It yields the protein CSARAWDYNSPLHF.

V gene TRBV7-2 combines with J gene TRBJ1-2; D not certain. The V gene's germline CDR1 is SGHTA and CDR2 FQGNSA. The CDR3 loop spans 14 amino acids. V lost 5 bases to trimming and J lost 0 bases, with 10 bases between them. CDR3 in DNA: TGTGCCAGCAGCCCGTTTGGCTCTAACTATGGCTACACCTTC. It specifies CASSPFGSNYGYTF.

The CDR3 DNA reads TGTGCCACCAGCAGAGATCCCCGGGAGGGTGGTAAAGATCAGCCCCAGCATTTT. Encoded protein: CATSRDPREGGKDQPQHF. The V and J genes are TRBV15 and TRBJ1-5; D is uncertain. Trimming left V 0 bases short and J 5 bases short, with 20 bases between. The CDR3 spans 18 residues. The germline gives CDR1 LNHNV, CDR2 YYDKDF (reference sequence).

There are a few counts of this clonotype. The V call is TRBV6-1, the J call TRBJ2-2; weak D call: TRBD1 (6 bases). The CDR3 has 13 residues. The germline gives CDR1 MNHNS, CDR2 SASEGT. Trimming cost V 5 bases and J 6 bases, with 10 bases left between them. The DNA of the CDR3 is TGTGCCAGCAGTCAAGGACAGCCCGGGGAGCTGTTTTTT. This gives the protein CASSQGQPGELFF.

At least ten counts were recorded for this clonotype. The V call is TRBV7-8, the J call TRBJ1-1; no firm D call. This CDR3 is built from 13 residues. Germline-derived CDR1 and CDR2 are SGHVS and FQNEAQ. With 3 bases removed from V and 5 bases from J, the gap between germline ends came to 10 bases. The CDR3 region is CASSLSPRTEAFF. The CDR3 DNA follows: TGTGCCAGCAGCTTGAGTCCCCGGACTGAAGCTTTCTTT.

The table lists this clonotype with many counts. This chain links TRBV7-9 with TRBJ1-2; 8 bases line up with TRBD1. The V and J ends lost 5 bases and 2 bases, in that order; junction bases with no gene match: 7. CDR1 and CDR2 (germline): SEHNR, FQNEAQ (reference sequence). CDR3 length: 15 amino acids. The CDR3 sequence: CASSEPDRGNYGYTF. The CDR3 bases are TGTGCCAGCAGCGAACCTGACAGGGGAAACTATGGCTACACCTTC.

The sample holds one count of this clonotype. A much larger clone differs from this one at a single base, so this may be a read error. The J gene is TRBJ2-1, the V gene TRBV20-1; TRBD2 agrees at 14 bases. Germline CDR1 and CDR2: DFQATT and SNEGSKA (reference sequence). There are 22 residues in the CDR3. Trimming cost V 1 base and J 4 bases; bases outside gene matches: 21. The CDR3 nucleotides are TGCAGTGCTAGAGTCGCGTCCTCGGGACTAGCGGGAGAGATGAGGTGGTACAATGAGCAGTTCTTC. This gives the protein CSARVASSGLAGEMRWYNEQFF.

The table lists this clonotype with many counts. The chain employs TRBV11-2 and TRBJ2-5, with D perhaps TRBD1 or TRBD2 (6 bases each). The germline CDR1 and CDR2 sequences are SGHAT and FQNNGV. The length of the CDR3 is 15 residues. The V end was cut by 5 bases, the J end by 3 bases, with 16 bases between. In DNA form, the CDR3 reads TGTGCCAGCAGCCCATCGACAGGAGGGGAAGAGACCCAGTACTTC. Its translation: CASSPSTGGEETQYF. Using reference TRBV11-2 and TRBJ2-5 for the parts outside the CDR3, the full variable domain is EAGVAQSPRYKIIEKRQSVAFWCNPISGHATLYWYQQILGQGPKLLIQFQNNGVVDDSQLPKDRFSAERLKGVDSTLKIQPAKLEDSAVYLCASSPSTGGEETQYFGPGTRLLVL.

This clonotype has at least ten counts. V is TRBV12-3 or TRBV12-4 and J is TRBJ1-2; TRBD1 might be the D (5 bases). This CDR3 has 17 residues. Trimming took off 2 bases at V and 8 bases at J, with 24 bases between the two ends. The CDR3 spells CASSLSGTEDIGLGYTF. CDR3 sequence (DNA): TGTGCCAGCAGTTTATCCGGGACGGAGGACATCGGTCTCGGCTACACCTTC.

Ten or more counts support this clonotype. J is TRBJ1-5 and V is TRBV16; the D is unclear. The germline V gene has CDR1 KGHSY and CDR2 FQNENV. The CDR3 is 16 amino acids. V lost 0 bases and J 9 bases, leaving 18 bases between the germline ends. The CDR3 DNA is TGTGCCAGCAGCCAATCCTCCAAGGTCATCCGAGGGCCCCAGCATTTT. Amino acid sequence: CASSQSSKVIRGPQHF.

The DNA of the CDR3 is TGTGCCACCGCGGGAGCTGGAACAGATACGCAGTATTTT. As protein: CATAGAGTDTQYF. The V call is TRBV19, the J call TRBJ2-3, with 7 bases that match TRBD2. The CDR3 loop spans 13 amino acids. The V gene's germline CDR1 is LNHDA and CDR2 SQIVND (reference sequence). V dropped 10 bases and J dropped 3; count of bases not matched to a gene: 7.

The chain joins TRBV24-1 to TRBJ2-5; no clear D gene. V was cut by 6 bases and J by 11 bases, with 12 bases left in between. The CDR3 loop spans 11 amino acids. Per the germline V gene, CDR1 is KGHDR and CDR2 is SFDVKD. DNA for the CDR3: TGTGCCACCAGTCGGCTAAGTGAGCAGTACTTC. Translation: CATSRLSEQYF.

This clonotype was counted a few times. V usage is TRBV3-1 and J usage is TRBJ2-1; D is undetermined. Germline V gene data show CDR1 as LGHDT and CDR2 as YNNKEL (reference sequence). V dropped 3 bases and J dropped 8 bases, with 14 bases sitting between them. CDR3 length: 14 residues. CDR3 sequence: CASSQSPRTDEQFF. The DNA of the CDR3 is TGTGCCAGCAGCCAGTCCCCTAGGACGGATGAGCAGTTCTTC.

The CDR3 protein is CASSATRAGGSYNEQFF. The DNA for the CDR3 is TGTGCCAGCAGCGCGACCCGTGCGGGAGGATCCTACAATGAGCAGTTCTTC. V gene TRBV11-2 combines with J gene TRBJ2-1; 8 bases are shared with TRBD2. CDR1 is SGHAT and CDR2 is FQNNGV in the germline V gene. Germline trimming cut 5 bases from V and 1 base from J; bases unmatched to any gene: 10. The CDR3 extends over 17 amino acids.

At least ten counts were recorded for this clonotype. The gene calls are TRBV24-1 and TRBJ2-5; unclear D gene. Germline assignment: CDR1 KGHDR and CDR2 SFDVKD. V was clipped by 8 bases and J by 5 bases, with 14 bases between them. The CDR3 spans 13 residues. Here the CDR3 reads CATTFPTDETQYF. CDR3 nucleotide sequence: TGTGCCACCACCTTTCCGACGGACGAGACCCAGTACTTC.